The 10 T cell receptor beta chains in this list originate from one sample, sequenced in a study of read filtering for tumor transcriptome and immune sequencing. The library was built from 400 ng RNA with molecular barcoded adaptors for alpha/delta and beta/gamma chains. TCRdb redid the calling of the reads with MiXCR, one entry per CDR3 protein. This sample has 35,000 to 40,000 distinct CDR3 sequences, with around 15% found just once. The sample comprised a population of CD138-negative cells sorted from bone marrow. The receptors here all came from a donor aged 40 or older with multiple myeloma.

Only a few counts were recorded for this clonotype. This could be a read error, since a much larger clone is one nucleotide away. DNA of the CDR3: TGTGCCATCAGTCAGACTGGCGGGGGGGCCGGGGAGCAGTTCTTC. Protein sequence: CAISQTGGGAGEQFF. The chain recombines TRBV10-3 with TRBJ2-1; TRBD2 agrees at 9 bases. Germline CDR1 reads ENHRY; CDR2 reads SYGVKD. This CDR3 spans 15 amino acids. V was clipped by 5 bases and J by 10 bases; unmatched bases: 12.

This clonotype appeared many times. The V call is TRBV5-6, the J call TRBJ2-3; TRBD1 matches 10 bases. Germline CDR1 reads SGHDT; CDR2 reads YYEEEE. Germline trimming cut 2 bases from V and 1 base from J; bases unmatched to any gene: 7. The CDR3 runs 17 residues. The CDR3 nucleotides read TGTGCCAGCAGCTTACGCCGGACAGGGGGAGGCACAGATACGCAGTATTTT. It yields the protein CASSLRRTGGGTDTQYF.

This clonotype was seen ten or more times. This sequence joins TRBV5-6 and TRBJ2-1, with 11 bases identical to TRBD1. Looked up from germline, CDR1 is SGHDT and CDR2 is YYEEEE. V lost 4 bases to trimming and J lost 9 bases; unmatched junction nucleotides: 9. This CDR3 is 15 amino acids long. CDR3 amino acids: CASSVGQGASVEQFF. In DNA, the CDR3 is TGTGCCAGCAGCGTCGGACAGGGGGCTAGTGTTGAGCAGTTCTTC.

As to this clonotype: This may be a read error, as it is one base from a much larger clone. The chain employs TRBV7-9 and TRBJ2-5; D is unresolved. The germline V gene has CDR1 SEHNR and CDR2 FQNEAQ (reference sequence). This CDR3 is built from 11 residues. The CDR3 nucleotides are TGTACCAGCAGACAATCGGAGACCCAGTACTTC. Translating gives CTSRQSETQYF.

In this sample, this clonotype turned up many times. The chain is built from TRBV15 and TRBJ1-1, with 7 nucleotides matching TRBD1. Trimming at V came to 3 bases and at J to 0 bases, leaving 4 bases not matched to a gene. The germline gives CDR1 LNHNV, CDR2 YYDKDF (reference sequence). This CDR3 spans 15 amino acids. CDR3 DNA sequence: TGTGCCACCAGCAGGGAGGGGGCTATGAACACTGAAGCTTTCTTT. Protein sequence: CATSREGAMNTEAFF.

This clonotype has ten or more counts. The V call is TRBV29-1, the J call TRBJ1-2; D is possibly TRBD1 (5 bases). The CDR3 contains 13 residues. Germline V CDR1 and CDR2: SQVTM, ANQGSEA. V lost 0 bases and J 8 bases, leaving 13 bases between the germline ends. The CDR3 DNA is TGCAGCGTTGAAGAGGGGGGGAGCGGAGGCTACACCTTC. This sequence encodes CSVEEGGSGGYTF.

This clonotype was recorded many times. This chain connects TRBV6-2 or TRBV6-3 to TRBJ2-3; D is ambiguous. The CDR3 loop spans 15 amino acids. From germline, CDR1 is MNHEY and CDR2 SVGEGT. Trimming removed 3 bases from V and 2 bases from J, with 12 bases in between. This chain's CDR3 is CASSYGEGDTDTQYF. For the CDR3, the DNA is TGTGCCAGCAGTTATGGAGAAGGAGACACAGATACGCAGTATTTT.

The chain combines TRBV6-2 or TRBV6-3 with TRBJ2-5, with TRBD1 as a possible D gene (7 bases). CDR1 MNHEY and CDR2 SVGEGT come from the germline V gene. The CDR3 is 15 residues long. V lost 0 bases and J lost 2, with 10 bases in between. CDR3 amino acids: CASSYSRGQQETQYF. The CDR3 DNA reads as TGTGCCAGCAGTTACTCGCGGGGACAGCAAGAGACCCAGTACTTC.

On this clonotype itself: One end of the junction does not line up with germline, which may come from a read error. This rearrangement joins TRBV7-9 to TRBJ2-7; 7 positions agree with TRBD1. This CDR3 is 14 amino acids long. Germline-derived CDR1 and CDR2 are SEHNR and FQNEAQ (reference sequence). CDR3 nucleotides: TGTGCCAGCAGCACCCCCGGGACAGTCTACGAGCAGTATTTC. Its protein is CASSTPGTVYEQYF.

Comments on this clonotype: One end of the junction is discordant with germline, which a read error may explain. The chain combines TRBV20-1 with TRBJ2-7; D gene uncertain. This CDR3 is 15 amino acids long. CDR1 DFQATT and CDR2 SNEGSKA come from the germline V gene (reference sequence). CDR3 amino acids: CGARDLGGNSYEQYF. CDR3 nucleotides: TGTGGTGCTAGAGACCTTGGCGGTAACTCCTACGAGCAGTACTTC.